Below, 17 T cell receptor beta chains from the same sample are listed, as sequenced in a study of regulatory T cells in long-lasting Graves disease. The TCR beta library used iRepertoire HTBI primers with Arm-PCR amplification of CDR3. TCRdb redid the calling of the multiplex PCR reads with MiXCR, one entry per CDR3 protein. The sample lists roughly 350,000 distinct CDR3 sequences; 16% were seen once. Time point of the sample: newly diagnosed GD, antithyroid drugs for less than 3 months. Making the TCR library involved RNA that had been extracted from PBMCs. These same data were also listed under a study on T cells in Graves' hyperthyroidism and ophthalmopathy.

The input for sequencing was peripheral blood mononuclear cells (PBMCs), taken at new diagnosis, from a patient treated with antithyroid drugs. The source is a woman aged 18-29 years with Graves disease.

This clonotype has ten or more counts. This chain uses TRBV6-2 or TRBV6-3 with TRBJ2-1; the match to TRBD2 covers 10 bases. Germline V gene lookup returns CDR1 MNHEY and CDR2 SVGEGT. With 4 bases clipped from V and 6 bases from J, the junction kept 6 bases outside the gene matches. The CDR3 runs 15 residues. CDR3 nucleotide sequence: TGTGCCAGCAGTTCCCTAGCGGGGGAGGGCAATGAGCAGTTCTTC. Translated: CASSSLAGEGNEQFF.

This chain links TRBV2 with TRBJ2-3; no reliable D call. This CDR3 has 12 amino acids. CDR1 is SNHLY, CDR2 FYNNEI, per germline. V was pared by 4 bases and J by 6 bases, with 8 bases between. CDR3 sequence reads: CASSGNLDTQYF. The CDR3 DNA sequence: TGTGCCAGCAGTGGGAATCTGGATACGCAGTATTTT.

This clonotype was detected many times. The V gene is TRBV28, the J gene TRBJ1-2, with D hard to call. This CDR3 contains 12 residues. The V end lost 3 bases, the J end lost 5 bases, and 7 bases lay between the germline ends. The V gene's germline CDR1 is MDHEN and CDR2 SYDVKM. The CDR3 reads CASSFDGYGYTF. The CDR3 DNA reads TGTGCCAGCAGTTTCGACGGTTATGGCTACACCTTC.

This clonotype was observed at least ten times. The chain joins TRBV2 to TRBJ2-7; D call uncertain. The CDR3 spans 11 residues. Trimming left V 4 bases short and J 7 bases short, with 8 bases between. CDR1 is SNHLY, CDR2 FYNNEI, per germline. CDR3 sequence: CASSGFGEQYF. The CDR3 coding sequence is TGTGCCAGCAGTGGATTCGGTGAGCAGTACTTC.

This clonotype has only a few counts. V gene TRBV5-4 combines with J gene TRBJ2-3; no definite D call. Germline V gene sequence: CDR1 SGHNT, CDR2 YYREEE (reference sequence). This CDR3 region has 15 residues. V lost 0 bases, J lost 1 base, and 9 bases lay in between. The DNA for the CDR3 is TGTGCCAGCAGCTTGGCTAACGCTGGCACAGATACGCAGTATTTT. It translates to CASSLANAGTDTQYF.

The V gene is TRBV13, the J gene TRBJ2-1; the match to TRBD2 covers 7 bases. V trimming: 0 bases; J trimming: 8 bases; junction bases outside the gene matches: 4. The CDR3 runs to 14 residues. The germline gives CDR1 PRHDT, CDR2 FYEKMQ (reference sequence). The CDR3 DNA reads TGTGCCAGCAGCTTAGGGACTAGCCTCGATGAGCAGTTCTTC. Its translation: CASSLGTSLDEQFF.

CDR3 amino acids: CASIHGNTEAFF. The CDR3 nucleotides are TGCGCCAGCATCCACGGAAACACTGAAGCTTTCTTT. The gene calls are TRBV10-2 and TRBJ1-1; no definite D call. The CDR3 runs 12 residues. With 7 bases removed from V and 2 bases from J, the gap between germline ends came to 8 bases. Germline loops: CDR1 WSHSY, CDR2 SAAADI.

V gene TRBV12-3 or TRBV12-4 combines with J gene TRBJ2-3; 9 positions agree with TRBD1. Losses at the gene ends were 6 bases for V and 2 bases for J; bases not matched to a gene: 6. The CDR3 is made up of 15 amino acids. The CDR3 nucleotides are TGTGCCAGCAGCCGGGGACAGGGCACCACAGATACGCAGTATTTT. The encoded protein is CASSRGQGTTDTQYF.

This clonotype was observed many times. This rearrangement joins TRBV11-1 to TRBJ2-1; D is undetermined. CDR1 is SGHAT, CDR2 FQDESV, per germline (reference sequence). The CDR3 loop spans 14 amino acids. V lost 3 bases to trimming and J lost 2 bases, with 8 bases between them. CDR3 region: CASSLLTTYNEQFF. The CDR3 bases are TGTGCCAGCAGCTTGCTCACTACCTACAATGAGCAGTTCTTC.

J is TRBJ1-1 and V is TRBV5-1; 10 bases line up with TRBD1. Trimming at V came to 3 bases and at J to 4 bases, leaving 9 bases not matched to a gene. CDR3 length: 16 residues. The germline CDR1 and CDR2 sequences are SGHRS and YFSETQ. The CDR3 is CASSSRTGGRVTEAFF. CDR3 DNA sequence: TGCGCCAGCAGCTCCAGGACAGGGGGAAGGGTCACTGAAGCTTTCTTT.

This clonotype was counted at least ten times. V usage is TRBV27 and J usage is TRBJ1-1; TRBD1 matches 8 bases. Unmatched junction bases numbered 9, after V lost 3 bases and J lost 0 bases. The CDR3 totals 17 residues. Germline V gives CDR1 MNHEY, CDR2 SMNVEV (reference sequence). The CDR3 DNA is TGTGCCAGCAGTTTGGGCAGGGGGCGTGGAATGAACACTGAAGCTTTCTTT. Translating gives CASSLGRGRGMNTEAFF.

This clonotype appeared once. The conserved phenylalanine or tryptophan is not found at the CDR3 terminus, so this likely reflects a read error. The chain joins TRBV28 to TRBJ1-5; the D is unclear. The germline V and J ends were trimmed by 1 base and 3 bases, with 10 bases remaining between them. The CDR3 is 15 residues long. Germline-derived CDR1 and CDR2 are MDHEN and SYDVKM. The CDR3 region has the DNA TGTGCCAGCAGTTTATTTCAACAGTACAATCAGCCCCAGCATTCT. It translates to CASSLFQQYNQPQHS.

Many counts were recorded for this clonotype. The chain uses TRBV20-1 and TRBJ1-5; no reliable D call. This CDR3 spans 13 amino acids. Looked up from germline, CDR1 is DFQATT and CDR2 is SNEGSKA (reference sequence). Deletions cut 3 bases from V and 9 bases from J, with 15 bases between. CDR3 DNA sequence: TGCAGTGCTAGCATAACAGTCTTGGGGCCCCAGCATTTT. Translating it yields CSASITVLGPQHF.

This clonotype was observed many times. The rearrangement joins TRBV12-3 or TRBV12-4 to TRBJ1-5; D is uncertain. The V and J ends lost 2 bases and 5 bases respectively, with 13 bases between them. This CDR3 contains 15 residues. CDR3 sequence (DNA): TGTGCCAGCAGTTTATTGGGTGCCGGGTATCAGCCCCAGCATTTT. It translates to CASSLLGAGYQPQHF.

This chain links TRBV10-1 with TRBJ2-3, with a possible D match to TRBD2 (5 bases). This CDR3 has 15 residues. Trimming left V 8 bases short and J 0 bases short, with 15 bases between. Germline-derived CDR1 and CDR2 are WNHNN and SYGVQD (reference sequence). The CDR3 loop reads CASSPNRDSTDTQYF. The CDR3 nucleotides are TGCGCCAGCTCTCCTAACCGGGATAGCACAGATACGCAGTATTTT.

The table lists this clonotype with many counts. The V and J genes are TRBV28 and TRBJ2-7, with D perhaps TRBD1 or TRBD2 (6 bases each). Per the germline V gene, CDR1 is MDHEN and CDR2 is SYDVKM. V was shortened by 5 bases and J by 3 bases, with 17 bases between the two germline ends. This CDR3 has 15 residues. The CDR3 nucleotides read TGTGCCAGCAGTCCCACGGGGGCGCCTTTCTACGAGCAGTACTTC. Translation gives CASSPTGAPFYEQYF. Full variable domain (missing parts from reference TRBV28 and TRBJ2-7): DVKVTQSSRYLVKRTGEKVFLECVQDMDHENMFWYRQDPGLGLRLIYFSYDVKMKEKGDIPEGYSVSREKKERFSLILESASTNQTSMYLCASSPTGAPFYEQYFGPGTRLTVT.

This clonotype has only a few counts. This sequence joins TRBV19 and TRBJ2-3; TRBD2 matches 8 bases. The junction had 9 bases not matched to a gene; V was cut back by 7 bases and J by 6 bases. Germline lookup yields CDR1 LNHDA and CDR2 SQIVND (reference sequence). CDR3 length: 14 residues. CDR3 loop: CASKRIAGWDTQYF. The DNA of the CDR3 is TGTGCCAGTAAGAGAATAGCGGGATGGGATACGCAGTATTTT.